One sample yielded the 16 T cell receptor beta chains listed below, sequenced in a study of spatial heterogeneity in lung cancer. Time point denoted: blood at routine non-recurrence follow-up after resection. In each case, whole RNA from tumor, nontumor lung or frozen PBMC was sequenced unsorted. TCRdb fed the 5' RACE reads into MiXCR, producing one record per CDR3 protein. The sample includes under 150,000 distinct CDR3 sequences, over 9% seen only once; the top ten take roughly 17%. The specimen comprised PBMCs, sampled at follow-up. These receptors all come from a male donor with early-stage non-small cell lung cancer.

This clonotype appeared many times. CDR3 sequence: CASSAMRNTIYF. For the CDR3, the DNA is TGTGCCAGCAGCGCCATGAGAAACACCATATATTTT. The chain is built from TRBV5-8 and TRBJ1-3; D is ambiguous. The length of the CDR3 is 12 residues. The ends were cut back, 4 bases at V and 5 bases at J, with 7 bases in the middle. Germline V lookup: CDR1 SGHTS, CDR2 YDEGEE.

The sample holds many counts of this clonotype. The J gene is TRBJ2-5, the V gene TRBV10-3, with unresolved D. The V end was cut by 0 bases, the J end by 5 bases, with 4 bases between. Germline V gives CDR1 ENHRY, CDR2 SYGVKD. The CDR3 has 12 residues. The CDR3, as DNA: TGTGCCATCAGTGAGTCGAGGGAGACCCAGTACTTC. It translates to CAISESRETQYF.

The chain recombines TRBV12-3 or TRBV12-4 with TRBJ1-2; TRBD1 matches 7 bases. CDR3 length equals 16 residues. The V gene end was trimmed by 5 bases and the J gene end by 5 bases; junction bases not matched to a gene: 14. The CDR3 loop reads CASSLEQGNHFYGYTF. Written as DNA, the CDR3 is TGTGCCAGCAGTCTCGAACAGGGGAACCACTTTTATGGCTACACCTTC.

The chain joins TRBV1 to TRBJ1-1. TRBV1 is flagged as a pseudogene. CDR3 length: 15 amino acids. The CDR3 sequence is CTSSQRGSPPTEAFF. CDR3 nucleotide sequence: TGCACCAGCAGCCAACGAGGGTCCCCACCCACTGAAGCTTTCTTT.

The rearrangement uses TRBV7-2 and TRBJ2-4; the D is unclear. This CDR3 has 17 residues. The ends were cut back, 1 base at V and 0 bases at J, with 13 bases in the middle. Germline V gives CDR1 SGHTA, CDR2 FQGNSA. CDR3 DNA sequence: TGTGCCAGCAGCTTAGGTTGGCAGTATGGAGCCAAAAACATTCAGTACTTC. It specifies CASSLGWQYGAKNIQYF.

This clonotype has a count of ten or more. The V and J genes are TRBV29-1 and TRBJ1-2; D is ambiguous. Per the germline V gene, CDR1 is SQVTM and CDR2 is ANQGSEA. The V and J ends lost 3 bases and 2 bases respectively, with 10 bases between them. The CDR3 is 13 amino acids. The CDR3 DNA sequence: TGCAGCGTTGAGGGAATCGCGAACTATGGCTACACCTTC. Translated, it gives CSVEGIANYGYTF.

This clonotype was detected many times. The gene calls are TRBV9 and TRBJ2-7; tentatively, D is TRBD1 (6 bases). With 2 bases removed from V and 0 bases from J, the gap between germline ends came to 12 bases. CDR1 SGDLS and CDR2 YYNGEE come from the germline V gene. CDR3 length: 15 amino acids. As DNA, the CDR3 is TGTGCCAGCAGCGTTGGACAGTCAAGCTCCTACGAGCAGTACTTC. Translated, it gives CASSVGQSSSYEQYF.

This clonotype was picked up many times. The CDR3 coding sequence is TGCGCCAGCAGCGGAAGTGTGGGTTTCTACGAGCAGTACTTC. This translates into CASSGSVGFYEQYF. V is TRBV4-3 and J is TRBJ2-7; no reliable D call. The germline gives CDR1 LGHNA, CDR2 YSLEER. V lost 5 bases and J 3 bases, leaving 14 bases between the germline ends. This CDR3 is 14 amino acids long.

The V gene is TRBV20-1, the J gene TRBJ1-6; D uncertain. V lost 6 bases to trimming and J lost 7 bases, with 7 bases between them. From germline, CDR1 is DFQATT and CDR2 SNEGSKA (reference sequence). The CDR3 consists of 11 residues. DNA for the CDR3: TGCAGTGCCCCCGAAAATTCACCCCTCCACTTT. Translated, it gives CSAPENSPLHF.

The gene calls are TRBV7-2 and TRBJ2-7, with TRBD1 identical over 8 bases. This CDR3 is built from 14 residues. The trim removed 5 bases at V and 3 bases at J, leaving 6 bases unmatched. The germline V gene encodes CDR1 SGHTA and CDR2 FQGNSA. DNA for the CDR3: TGTGCCAGCAGCCCTCGGACAGGGTACTACGAGCAGTACTTC. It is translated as CASSPRTGYYEQYF.

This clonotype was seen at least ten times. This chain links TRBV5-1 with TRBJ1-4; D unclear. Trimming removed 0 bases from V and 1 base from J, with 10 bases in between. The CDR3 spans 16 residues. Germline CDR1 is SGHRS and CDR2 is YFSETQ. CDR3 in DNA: TGCGCCAGCAGCTTGGTCGGGGTTCGAACTAATGAAAAACTGTTTTTT. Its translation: CASSLVGVRTNEKLFF.

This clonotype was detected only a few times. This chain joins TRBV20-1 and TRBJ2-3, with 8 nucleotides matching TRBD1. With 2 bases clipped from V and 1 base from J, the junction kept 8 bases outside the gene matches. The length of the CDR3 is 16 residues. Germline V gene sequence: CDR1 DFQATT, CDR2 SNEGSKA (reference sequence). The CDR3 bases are TGCAGTGCTAGATCAGCACAGGGGGGTGGCACAGATACGCAGTATTTT. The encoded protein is CSARSAQGGGTDTQYF.

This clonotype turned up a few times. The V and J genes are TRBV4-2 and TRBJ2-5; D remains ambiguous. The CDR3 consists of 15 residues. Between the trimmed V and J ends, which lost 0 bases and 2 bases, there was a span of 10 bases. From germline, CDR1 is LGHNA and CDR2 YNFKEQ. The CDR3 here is CASSQDLVLQETQYF. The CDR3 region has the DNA TGTGCCAGCAGCCAAGATCTGGTGTTACAAGAGACCCAGTACTTC.

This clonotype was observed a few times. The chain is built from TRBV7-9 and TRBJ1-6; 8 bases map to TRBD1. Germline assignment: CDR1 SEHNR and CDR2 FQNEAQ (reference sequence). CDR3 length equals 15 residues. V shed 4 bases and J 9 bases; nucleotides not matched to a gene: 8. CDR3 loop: CASSSGQGLTSPLHF. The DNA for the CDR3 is TGTGCCAGCAGCTCAGGACAGGGATTGACTTCACCCCTCCACTTT.

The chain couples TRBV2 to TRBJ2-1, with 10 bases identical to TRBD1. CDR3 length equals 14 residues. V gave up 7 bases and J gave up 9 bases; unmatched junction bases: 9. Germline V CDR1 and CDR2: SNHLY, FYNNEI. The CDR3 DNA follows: TGTGCCAGCACCTTTGGGACAGGGGAGGGTGAGCAGTTCTTC. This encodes CASTFGTGEGEQFF. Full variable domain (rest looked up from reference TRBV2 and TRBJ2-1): EPEVTQTPSHQVTQMGQEVILRCVPISNHLYFYWYRQILGQKVEFLVSFYNNEISEKSEIFDDQFSVERPDGSNFTLKIRSTKLEDSAMYFCASTFGTGEGEQFFGPGTRLTVL.

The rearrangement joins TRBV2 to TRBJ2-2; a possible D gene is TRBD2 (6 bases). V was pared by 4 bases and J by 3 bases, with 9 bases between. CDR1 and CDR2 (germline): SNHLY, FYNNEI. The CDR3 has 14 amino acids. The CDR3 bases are TGTGCCAGCAGTGCCGGGACTCACACCGGGGAGCTGTTTTTT. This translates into CASSAGTHTGELFF.